Listed below are T cell receptor beta chains from one sample, sequenced in a study of cytomegalovirus exposure and HLA in healthy donors. Only in-frame clones appear in the TCRdb table, and some are missing; sequencing was by immunoSEQ multiplex PCR. Of 150,000 to 200,000 clones detected, over 80% appear once; the ten largest clones hold around 6.9%. The specimen was PBMCs. The receptors derive from a male donor in good health and CMV-seropositive. Each CDR3 is given with its conserved first and last residue. D genes are given only for firm matches. The size of a clone is reported for some rows only, either as once, few or many, or as a class for expanded clones.

D | size | J | V | DNA | CDR3
NA | NA | TRBJ1-4 | TRBV11-3 | TGTGCCAGCAGCCCACAGGCCCCACCTAATGAAAAACTGTTTTTT | CASSPQAPPNEKLFF
NA | NA | TRBJ1-2 | TRBV10-3 | TGTGCCATCAGCCCTGATTTGGGGGCCGACTATGGCTACACCTTC | CAISPDLGADYGYTF
NA | NA | TRBJ1-1 | TRBV7-8 | TGTGCCAGCAGCTTTCGACAGGCCTGGGACACTGAAGCTTTCTTT | CASSFRQAWDTEAFF
NA | NA | TRBJ1-2 | TRBV6-5 | TGTGCCAGCAGTTACTCGGGGGCAGACTATGGCTACACCTTC | CASSYSGADYGYTF
NA | once | TRBJ1-2 | TRBV7-8 | TGTGCCAGCAGGCCGGTTAGGGAGGGACTCTATGGCTACACCTTC | CASRPVREGLYGYTF
TRBD2 | NA | TRBJ2-1 | TRBV19 | TGTGCCAGTAGTCCGGGGGCTAGCGGGTACAATGAGCAGTTCTTC | CASSPGASGYNEQFF
TRBD2 | NA | TRBJ2-7 | TRBV30 | TGTGCCTGGAGTGTGCGGAGACTAGCGGGACCCATTAACTACGAGCAGTACTTC | CAWSVRRLAGPINYEQYF
NA | NA | TRBJ1-5 | TRBV18 | TGTGCCAGCTCACCGACACCTCACCTTAGCCCCACTCGGGATAGCAATCAGCCCCAGCATTTT | CASSPTPHLSPTRDSNQPQHF
TRBD1 | NA | TRBJ1-2 | TRBV7-9 | TGTGCCAGCAGCTTAGGTGCAGGGGGCCCTTTTAACTATGGCTACACCTTC | CASSLGAGGPFNYGYTF
TRBD2 | NA | TRBJ2-2 | TRBV7-9 | TGTGCCAGCAGCCCAACCGGGACTAGTTCCGGGGAGCTGTTTTTT | CASSPTGTSSGELFF
NA | few | TRBJ2-1 | TRBV5-1 | TGCGCCAGCAGCGCGGGACAGCCGTACAATGAGCAGTTCTTC | CASSAGQPYNEQFF
TRBD1 | NA | TRBJ1-4 | TRBV11-2 | TGTGCCAGCAGACTGACGTTCAGGGGGGAAGAAAAACTGTTTTTT | CASRLTFRGEEKLFF
NA | NA | TRBJ1-2 | TRBV5-5 | TGTGCCAGCAGCTTTTCAGGGGAAACCTATGGCTACACCTTC | CASSFSGETYGYTF
TRBD2 | NA | TRBJ2-1 | TRBV6-1 | TGTGCCAGCAGTGGTAGCGGGCGGGGGGGTTACAATGAGCAGTTCTTC | CASSGSGRGGYNEQFF
NA | NA | TRBJ2-5 | TRBV5-1 | TGCGCCAGCAGCTTGGCCGACGGACTTCACTTC | CASSLADGLHF
NA | NA | TRBJ2-3 | TRBV11-3 | TGTGCCAGCAGCTCCTCTCTAGCGTCCCGTAGCACAGATACGCAGTATTTT | CASSSSLASRSTDTQYF
NA | NA | TRBJ2-5 | TRBV19 | TGTGCCACCCGGGACTACAGGGAGGAGACCCAGTACTTC | CATRDYREETQYF
NA | NA | TRBJ1-2 | TRBV7-9 | TGTTCCAGCAGCCGTTATGGGCCCTATGGCTACACCTTC | CSSSRYGPYGYTF
NA | NA | TRBJ1-6 | TRBV30 | TGTGCCTGGAGTGTAACGGTTGCTATCTATAATTCACCCCTCCACTTT | CAWSVTVAIYNSPLHF
NA | NA | TRBJ2-5 | TRBV5-8 | TGTGCCAGCAGCGTTATGGACAGAACCTACCAACACGGGAAAGAGACCCAGTACTTC | CASSVMDRTYQHGKETQYF
NA | NA | TRBJ1-3 | TRBV5-1 | TGCGCCAGCAGCTTGGAGAGGGTAGCGGGAAACACCATATATTTT | CASSLERVAGNTIYF
TRBD1 | NA | TRBJ1-5 | TRBV6-1 | TGTGCCAGCAGGACAGGGTCGGGTCAGCCCCAGCATTTT | CASRTGSGQPQHF
TRBD1 | NA | TRBJ1-4 | TRBV29-1 | TGCAGCACCCGGGACAGGGGACCCGCAACTAATGAAAAACTGTTTTTT | CSTRDRGPATNEKLFF
TRBD2 | NA | TRBJ2-5 | TRBV6-6 | TGTGCCAGCAGTCCCCGGGGTAGCGGGAGTGGAGAGACCCAGTACTTC | CASSPRGSGSGETQYF
TRBD2 | NA | TRBJ2-1 | TRBV7-9 | TGTGCCAGCAGCTTAGTTGCGGGAGGGGACAATGAGCAGTTCTTC | CASSLVAGGDNEQFF
NA | once | TRBJ1-2 | TRBV12-5 | TGTGCTAGTGGTTCTTCGGAGAGGGCCTATGGCTACACCTTC | CASGSSERAYGYTF
NA | NA | TRBJ2-2 | TRBV5-4 | TGTGCCAGCAGCCCCCGGGTGAACACCGGGGAGCTGTTTTTT | CASSPRVNTGELFF
NA | NA | TRBJ2-7 | TRBV28 | TGTGCCGTGATGGGGAGCTCCTACGAGCAGTACTTC | CAVMGSSYEQYF
NA | NA | TRBJ1-3 | TRBV7-8 | TGTGCCAGCAGCTTGGCCCCCGCGACAACTGGAAACACCATATATTTT | CASSLAPATTGNTIYF
NA | NA | TRBJ2-2 | TRBV7-2 | TGTGCCAGCAGCTTAGAGGCTAGCTACACCGGGGAGCTGTTTTTT | CASSLEASYTGELFF
NA | NA | TRBJ2-1 | TRBV9 | TGTGCCAGCAGCGTCGGTGCGTACAATGAGCAGTTCTTC | CASSVGAYNEQFF
NA | NA | TRBJ2-5 | TRBV5-1 | TGCGCCAGCAGCTTGGGGGAGCCAGATAGGACCCAGTACTTC | CASSLGEPDRTQYF
NA | NA | TRBJ1-2 | TRBV6-1 | TGTGCCAGCAGCCTGGCGGGCGGCTACACCTTC | CASSLAGGYTF
NA | NA | TRBJ2-3 | TRBV7-9 | TGTTCCAGCAGCCACGAGGATACGCAGTATTTT | CSSSHEDTQYF
TRBD1 | NA | TRBJ2-7 | TRBV19 | TGTGCCAGTAGTCAAGGGGGCTGGTACGAGCAGTACTTC | CASSQGGWYEQYF
NA | NA | TRBJ2-5 | TRBV5-1 | TGCGCCAGCAGCTTGGCCTCCAGGGAAGAGACCCAGTACTTC | CASSLASREETQYF
NA | NA | TRBJ1-2 | TRBV18 | TGTGCCAGCTCACCAGCGGGTCCGGGTGGCTACACCTTC | CASSPAGPGGYTF
NA | NA | TRBJ2-7 | TRBV19 | TGTGCCGGTGCCGCTCGGCGGGACCCCTACGAGCAGTACTTC | CAGAARRDPYEQYF
TRBD2 | NA | TRBJ2-1 | TRBV6-6 | TGTGCCAGCAGTTCCGGGACTAGCGCCCGATACAATGAGCAGTTCTTC | CASSSGTSARYNEQFF
NA | NA | TRBJ1-5 | TRBV5-8 | TGTGCCAGCAGCTTGGCTCAGGGGAAAGGGCCCCAGCATTTT | CASSLAQGKGPQHF
NA | NA | TRBJ1-5 | TRBV30 | TGTGCCTGGAGTCCAGGGAGGAGGGTTGGTCAGCCCCAGCATTTT | CAWSPGRRVGQPQHF
TRBD2 | NA | TRBJ2-7 | TRBV14 | TGTGCCAGCAGTCTCGGGACTAGGGGGGTCTACGAGCAGTACTTC | CASSLGTRGVYEQYF
NA | NA | TRBJ2-1 | TRBV7-9 | TGTGCCAGCAGCTATGGCCCCGATGAGCAGTTCTTC | CASSYGPDEQFF
NA | NA | TRBJ1-3 | TRBV9 | TGTGCCAGCAGCGCCTCGGTCGGACAAGGAAACACCATATATTTT | CASSASVGQGNTIYF
NA | NA | TRBJ1-5 | TRBV11-2 | TGTGCCAGCAGCTCCTACACAGATGGCAATCAGCCCCAGCATTTT | CASSSYTDGNQPQHF
TRBD2 | NA | TRBJ2-1 | TRBV7-2 | TGTGCCAGCAGCCCCCCTAGCGGGAGGGGGGGTGAGCAGTTCTTC | CASSPPSGRGGEQFF
NA | NA | TRBJ2-3 | TRBV6-5 | TGTGCCAGCGGCCCGGGACTCAGCACAGATACGCAGTATTTT | CASGPGLSTDTQYF
NA | few | TRBJ2-7 | TRBV5-8 | TGTGCCAGCAGCTTCGGGGCGGGAAACTACGAGCAGTACTTC | CASSFGAGNYEQYF
NA | few | TRBJ1-4 | TRBV5-1 | TGCGCCAGCAGCCAACTCGGAGCTAATGAAAAACTGTTTTTT | CASSQLGANEKLFF
NA | once | TRBJ2-5 | TRBV28 | TGTGCCAGCAGTTTTTCGGGGGTGGAGACCCAGTACTTC | CASSFSGVETQYF
TRBD2 | NA | TRBJ2-1 | TRBV18 | TGTGCCAGCTCACCGGGACTAGCCGTGTCGGATGAGCAGTTCTTC | CASSPGLAVSDEQFF
NA | NA | TRBJ1-4 | TRBV19 | TGTGCCAGTAGCGTAGTATCCCTATCAGGGGTGTTTGGAAAACTGTTTTTT | CASSVVSLSGVFGKLFF
NA | NA | TRBJ1-1 | TRBV6-5 | TGTGCCAGTAGTTACGGGGGGAGCACTGAAGCTTTCTTT | CASSYGGSTEAFF
NA | NA | TRBJ1-5 | TRBV19 | TGTGCCAGTAGTATATCCAGGAGGGAGCATCAGCCCCAGCATTTT | CASSISRREHQPQHF